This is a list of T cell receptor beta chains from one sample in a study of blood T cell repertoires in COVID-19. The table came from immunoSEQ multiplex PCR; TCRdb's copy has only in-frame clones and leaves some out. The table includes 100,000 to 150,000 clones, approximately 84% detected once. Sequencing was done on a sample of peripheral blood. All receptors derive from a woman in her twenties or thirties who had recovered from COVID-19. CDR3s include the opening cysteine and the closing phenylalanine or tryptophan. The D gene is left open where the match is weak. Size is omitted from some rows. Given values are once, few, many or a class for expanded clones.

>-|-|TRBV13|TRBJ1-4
TGTGCCAGCACCAGACGGGACACACCGAATGAAAAACTGTTTTTT
CASTRRDTPNEKLFF
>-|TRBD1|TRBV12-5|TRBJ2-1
TGTGCTAGTGGCGCGGGACAGGGGAGGAATGAGCAGTTCTTC
CASGAGQGRNEQFF
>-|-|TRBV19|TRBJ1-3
TGTGCCAGTATCACAGGGAGTCAGCACTCTGGAAACACCATATATTTT
CASITGSQHSGNTIYF
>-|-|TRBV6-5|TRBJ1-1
TGTGCCAGCAGAGCCGCCTGGGGGGGCGCTGAAGCTTTCTTT
CASRAAWGGAEAFF
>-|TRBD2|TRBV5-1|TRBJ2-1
TGCGCCAGCAGCCGAGAAGTAGCGGGAACCAATGAGCAGTTCTTC
CASSREVAGTNEQFF
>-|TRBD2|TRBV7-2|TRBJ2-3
TGTGCCAGCAGCCTCATAGCGGGAGGGCCGAAGAGTCGAGGTACGCAGTATTTT
CASSLIAGGPKSRGTQYF
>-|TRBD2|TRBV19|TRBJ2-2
TGTGCCAGTAGTATTGGGCTAGCGGGAACCACCGGGGAGCTGTTTTTT
CASSIGLAGTTGELFF
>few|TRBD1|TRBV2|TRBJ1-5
TGTGCCAGCAGTGAATGGCGGGACAGAAATCAGCCCCAGCATTTT
CASSEWRDRNQPQHF
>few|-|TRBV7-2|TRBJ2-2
TGTGCCAGCAGCCCTAGGGGCACCGGGGAGCTGTTTTTT
CASSPRGTGELFF
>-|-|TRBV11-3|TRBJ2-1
TGTGCCAGCAGCTCACGACTAGGGACCTACAATGAGCAGTTCTTC
CASSSRLGTYNEQFF
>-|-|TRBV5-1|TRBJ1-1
TGCGCCAGCAATCCCACAGCGGGGGTGGCCACTGAAGCTTTCTTT
CASNPTAGVATEAFF
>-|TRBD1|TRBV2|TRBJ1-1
TGTGCCAGCAGTGAAAATGCAGGGGGGCTTGAAGCTTTCTTT
CASSENAGGLEAFF
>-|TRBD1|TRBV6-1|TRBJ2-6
TGTGCCAGCAGTGAACAGGGGGAAGGGGCCAACGTCCTGACTTTC
CASSEQGEGANVLTF
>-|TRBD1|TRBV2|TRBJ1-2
TGTGCCAGCAGTGAATACGGGACAGGGAATGGCTACACCTTC
CASSEYGTGNGYTF
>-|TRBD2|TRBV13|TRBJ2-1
TGTGCCAGCAGCTTAGGCCTGCGGGAGGGCCTTAGCTCCTACAATGAGCAGTTCTTC
CASSLGLREGLSSYNEQFF
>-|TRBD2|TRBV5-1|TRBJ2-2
TGCGCCAGCAGCTTGGAGCCAGCGGGATCCACCGGGGAGCTGTTTTTT
CASSLEPAGSTGELFF
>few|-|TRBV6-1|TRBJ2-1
TGTGCCAGCAGTGAAGCGACGGGTCACTTCAGTGGTGAGCAGTTCTTC
CASSEATGHFSGEQFF
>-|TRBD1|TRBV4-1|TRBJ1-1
TGCGCCAGCAGCGAAACAGGGGGCGAGATGGAAGCTTTCTTT
CASSETGGEMEAFF
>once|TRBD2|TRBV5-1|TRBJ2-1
TGCGCCAGCAGCATGTCCGGGACTAGCGGGGGATCCTACAATGAGCAGTTCTTC
CASSMSGTSGGSYNEQFF
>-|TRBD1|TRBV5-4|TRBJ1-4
TGTGCCAGCAGCTCAGACGGGACAGCCCTTCCAACTAATGAAAAACTGTTTTTT
CASSSDGTALPTNEKLFF
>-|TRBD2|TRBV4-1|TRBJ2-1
TGCGCCAGCAGCCAGGGCTTACCGGGGAGGGATGAGCAGTTCTTC
CASSQGLPGRDEQFF
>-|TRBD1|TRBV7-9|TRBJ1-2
TGTGCCAGCAGCTTAGGGACAGGGGACTATGGCTACACCTTC
CASSLGTGDYGYTF
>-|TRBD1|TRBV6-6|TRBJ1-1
TGTGCCAGCAGTCGAATCCGGGACAGGGCATCTGGCACTGAAGCTTTCTTT
CASSRIRDRASGTEAFF
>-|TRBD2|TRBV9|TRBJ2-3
TGTGCCAGCAGCGTAGGGACGGGAGGGAGGACAGATACGCAGTATTTT
CASSVGTGGRTDTQYF
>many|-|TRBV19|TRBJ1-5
TGTGCCAGTAGCACAGGGATCAATCAGCCCCAGCATTTT
CASSTGINQPQHF
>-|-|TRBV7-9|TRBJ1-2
TGTGCCAGCAGAGTAGACAGTAACTATGGCTACACCTTC
CASRVDSNYGYTF
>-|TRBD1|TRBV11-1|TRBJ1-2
TGTGCCAGCAGCAAGACAGGGGATGGCTACACCTTC
CASSKTGDGYTF
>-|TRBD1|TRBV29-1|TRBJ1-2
TGCAGCGTCCAAACCGACAGGGGGACAAACGGCTACACCTTC
CSVQTDRGTNGYTF
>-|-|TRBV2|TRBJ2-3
TGTGCCAGCAGCCCTTCGGTAGTTAGCACAGATACGCAGTATTTT
CASSPSVVSTDTQYF
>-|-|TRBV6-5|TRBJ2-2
TGTGCCAGCAGTTCCCGCAGTATCCGGGAGCTGTTTTTT
CASSSRSIRELFF
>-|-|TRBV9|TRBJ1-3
TGTGCCAGCTCGCGTAGGTCAGGGGATGGAAACACCATATATTTT
CASSRRSGDGNTIYF
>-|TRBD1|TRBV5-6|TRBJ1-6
TGTGCCAGCAGCTACCGACAGGGTGGAGGGATGCGGGCCCTCCACTTT
CASSYRQGGGMRALHF
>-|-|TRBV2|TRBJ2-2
TGTGCCAGCACCCCGGAAGAGGGCGATACCGGGGAGCTGTTTTTT
CASTPEEGDTGELFF
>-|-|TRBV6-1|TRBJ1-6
TGTGCCAGCAGTCAGGAGGGTAATTCACCCCTCCACTTT
CASSQEGNSPLHF
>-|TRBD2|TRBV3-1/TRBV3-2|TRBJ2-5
TGTGCCAGCAGGACTAGCAGGGAGAGTTGGGAGACCCAGTACTTC
CASRTSRESWETQYF
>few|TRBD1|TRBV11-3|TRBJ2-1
TGTGCCAGCAGCTACAGGGGCGATGCCTACAATGAGCAGTTCTTC
CASSYRGDAYNEQFF
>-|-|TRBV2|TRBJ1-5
TGTGCCAGCAGTGGGGGACTAACTCAGCCCCAGCATTTT
CASSGGLTQPQHF
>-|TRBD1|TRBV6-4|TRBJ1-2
TGTGCCAGCTTGCCGGGACAGCACTATGGCTACACCTTC
CASLPGQHYGYTF
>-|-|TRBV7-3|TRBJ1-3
TGTGCCAGCAGCTTGGGGCCCTCTGGAAACACCATATATTTT
CASSLGPSGNTIYF
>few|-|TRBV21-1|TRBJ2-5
TGTGCCAGCAGCAAAGCTTCCTCGGGAGCGGTGGAGACCCAGTACTTC
CASSKASSGAVETQYF
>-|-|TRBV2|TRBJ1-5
TGTGCCAGCAGTGACAGGGAATGGAGCAATCAGCCCCAGCATTTT
CASSDREWSNQPQHF
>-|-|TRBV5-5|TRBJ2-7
TGTGCCAGCAGCCCCTCCCCAGGGAACTCCTACGAGCAGTACTTC
CASSPSPGNSYEQYF
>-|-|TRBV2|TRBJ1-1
TGTGCCAGCAGGAAAACAGAGAACACTGAAGCTTTCTTT
CASRKTENTEAFF
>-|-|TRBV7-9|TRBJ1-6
TGTGCCAGCAGTCGTACAAGGACAAAGGGTGGTAATTCACCCCTCCACTTT
CASSRTRTKGGNSPLHF
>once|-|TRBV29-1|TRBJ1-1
TGCAGCGTCGACCAGAACCGGCCCGGGGGGGCTTTCTTT
CSVDQNRPGGAFF
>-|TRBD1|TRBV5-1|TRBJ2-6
TGCGCCAGCAGCTCCGGGACAGGGGGAAGTGGGGCCAACGTCCTGACTTTC
CASSSGTGGSGANVLTF
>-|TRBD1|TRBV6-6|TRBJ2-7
TGTGCCAGCAGACAGACAGGGGAAGAGCAGTACTTC
CASRQTGEEQYF
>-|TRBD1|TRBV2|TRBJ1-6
TGTGCCAGCAGAGGGGGCAATCGGAGGACCTATAATTCACCCCTCCACTTT
CASRGGNRRTYNSPLHF
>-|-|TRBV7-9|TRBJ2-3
TGTGCCAGCACTCTCCCCTCAATTCAGGGGAATACGCAGTATTTT
CASTLPSIQGNTQYF
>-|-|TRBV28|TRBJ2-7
TGTGCCAGCAGTCTCTCGACAGGTCCCAGGTACGAGCAGTACTTC
CASSLSTGPRYEQYF
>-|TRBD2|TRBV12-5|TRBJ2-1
TGTGCTAGTGGTTTGGTCCTAACTAGCGGGAGGGCCGGCAATGAGCAGTTCTTC
CASGLVLTSGRAGNEQFF
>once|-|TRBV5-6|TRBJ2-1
TGTGCCAGCAGCTTTTACAGCCGTAGCTCCTACAATGAGCAGTTCTTC
CASSFYSRSSYNEQFF
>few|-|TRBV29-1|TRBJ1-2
TGCAGCGTTGAAGATCGGAGGGGTGGCTACACCTTC
CSVEDRRGGYTF
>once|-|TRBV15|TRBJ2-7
TGTGCCACCAGCCCGGTGGGGGGACCCTACGAGCAGTACTTC
CATSPVGGPYEQYF
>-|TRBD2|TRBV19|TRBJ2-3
TGTGCCAGTAGTGTCACTAGCGGAAGCACAGATACGCAGTATTTT
CASSVTSGSTDTQYF
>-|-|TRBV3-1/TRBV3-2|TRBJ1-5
TGTGCCAGCAGCCAGTCTACTCGGGGGGGAAATCAGCCCCAGCATTTT
CASSQSTRGGNQPQHF
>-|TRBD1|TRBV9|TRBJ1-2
TGTGCCAGCAGCAAACCAGGGACAGACTATGGCTACACCTTC
CASSKPGTDYGYTF
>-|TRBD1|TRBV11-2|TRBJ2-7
TGTGCCAGCAGCTTAGGGGACAGATATTACGAGCAGTACTTC
CASSLGDRYYEQYF
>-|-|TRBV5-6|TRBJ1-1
TGTGCCAGCAGCTTGGGGACTCCGAGTGAAGCTTTCTTT
CASSLGTPSEAFF
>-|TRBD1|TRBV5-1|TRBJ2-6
TGCGCCAGCAGCTTGCGAGGACAGGGGGCGTTAGGGGCCAACGTCCTGACTTTC
CASSLRGQGALGANVLTF